This TCR beta chain comes out of a study of regulatory T cells in long-lasting Graves disease. Notes on the study in general: Newly diagnosed Graves' patients had higher TCR diversity than persistent ones. Persistent disease favored TRBV28, TRBJ1-2 and TRBJ2-5. The number of shared public clonotypes was higher in persistent patients (2,741) than new patients (966).

Time point described: persistent/refractory GD, antithyroid drugs over 5 years with positive TRAb. PBMCs were the source of the RNA used for TCR sequencing. Diagnoses of Graves' disease were made by American Thyroid Association guidelines. The TCR beta library used iRepertoire HTBI primers with Arm-PCR amplification of CDR3. TCRdb called the multiplex PCR reads again in MiXCR, with one record for every CDR3 protein. The data show about 400,000 distinct CDR3 sequences, with roughly 20% seen just once and around 21% held by the top ten. The CDR3 runs to 14 residues. Trimming removed 6 bases at V and 6 bases at J, with 15 bases between. The germline V gene has CDR1 MNHNS and CDR2 SASEGT. This clonotype was recorded many times. Its antigen remains unknown.

The TCR was taken from a female donor with Graves disease. Sequencing used peripheral blood mononuclear cells (PBMCs), obtained when the disease was refractory, from a patient treated with antithyroid drugs. The rearrangement uses TRBV6-1 and TRBJ1-5, with D unresolved. CDR3 sequence reads: CASSVNPASQPQHF. The CDR3 bases are TGTGCCAGCAGCGTAAACCCCGCTTCTCAGCCCCAGCATTTT.